Listed below are T cell receptor beta chains from one sample, sequenced in a study of CD8+ T cells in alopecia areata. Data came from immunoSEQ multiplex PCR; TCRdb stores just in-frame clones and leaves some out. The sample carries 100,000 to 120,000 clones, 55% to 75% recorded once. The sample taken for sequencing was CD8+ T cells sorted from blood. The receptor set was obtained from a human donor in good health. The CDR3 runs from the conserved cysteine through the conserved F or W. The D gene is left open where the match is weak. Part of the rows lack a size; the others show once, few, many or a class for expanded clones.

v_call	j_call	d_call	clone_size	cdr3_aa	cdr3_nt
TRBV15	TRBJ2-3	-	once	CATSRGSDTQYF	TGTGCCACCAGCAGAGGTAGCGATACGCAGTATTTT
TRBV7-8	TRBJ1-6	-	-	CASSLPGVAYNSPLHF	TGTGCCAGCAGCTTGCCTGGGGTGGCCTATAATTCACCCCTCCACTTT
TRBV28	TRBJ1-1	-	-	CASSLGGGRGTEAFF	TGTGCCAGCAGTTTGGGAGGGGGACGAGGCACTGAAGCTTTCTTT
TRBV29-1	TRBJ1-1	-	-	CSVGGSMNTEAFF	TGCAGCGTGGGAGGGTCGATGAACACTGAAGCTTTCTTT
TRBV12-5	TRBJ2-1	-	-	CATRLDFGEQFF	TGTGCTACCAGACTCGATTTCGGTGAGCAGTTCTTC
TRBV5-6	TRBJ2-5	TRBD1	-	CASSPDRVIEETQYF	TGTGCCAGCAGCCCGGACAGGGTAATCGAAGAGACCCAGTACTTC
TRBV19	TRBJ2-7	TRBD1	-	CASSPGQNFYEQYF	TGTGCCAGCTCACCGGGACAGAACTTTTACGAGCAGTACTTC
TRBV4-3	TRBJ2-2	-	once	CASESRDLPGELFF	TGCGCCAGCGAATCGCGGGATCTCCCCGGGGAGCTGTTTTTT
TRBV13	TRBJ2-1	TRBD2	-	CASSPALAGGDEQFF	TGTGCCAGCAGCCCAGCACTAGCGGGGGGAGATGAGCAGTTCTTC
TRBV29-1	TRBJ2-7	-	few	CSVAFAGAHEQYF	TGCAGCGTGGCCTTCGCGGGGGCCCACGAGCAGTACTTC
TRBV19	TRBJ1-2	-	medium-sized	CASSWQDSNYGYTF	TGTGCCAGTAGTTGGCAGGACTCTAACTATGGCTACACCTTC
TRBV18	TRBJ2-5	-	once	CASSSYIGETQYF	TGTGCCAGCTCATCATACATAGGGGAGACCCAGTACTTC
TRBV9	TRBJ2-1	-	once	CASSALLGEQFF	TGTGCCAGCAGCGCGTTATTAGGTGAGCAGTTCTTC
TRBV30	TRBJ2-5	-	-	CAWTMGSLGTQYF	TGTGCCTGGACGATGGGGTCTCTGGGGACCCAGTACTTC
TRBV9	TRBJ1-5	-	-	CASSLGASSNQPQHF	TGTGCCAGCTCTTTAGGGGCTTCTAGCAATCAGCCCCAGCATTTT
TRBV6-5	TRBJ1-2	TRBD1	few	CASSSQGAGYGYTF	TGTGCCAGCAGTTCACAGGGGGCTGGGTATGGCTACACCTTC
TRBV7-9	TRBJ1-2	-	once	CASSLVPARDDYGYTF	TGTGCCAGCAGCTTAGTGCCAGCCCGGGACGACTATGGCTACACCTTC
TRBV11-2	TRBJ2-1	-	-	CASSWTATYNEQFF	TGTGCCAGCAGCTGGACAGCTACTTACAATGAGCAGTTCTTC
TRBV4-2	TRBJ2-1	-	few	CASSQDLGNYNEQFF	TGTGCCAGCAGCCAAGATCTTGGGAACTACAATGAGCAGTTCTTC
TRBV7-9	TRBJ2-1	-	-	CASSGDGREQFF	TGTGCCAGCAGCGGGGACGGGCGTGAGCAGTTCTTC
TRBV7-9	TRBJ1-4	TRBD1	many	CASSLGQTNEKLFF	TGTGCCAGCAGCTTGGGACAGACTAATGAAAAACTGTTTTTT
TRBV7-2	TRBJ2-5	TRBD2	-	CASRLAGGQETQYF	TGTGCCAGCAGATTAGCGGGGGGACAAGAGACCCAGTACTTC
TRBV28	TRBJ1-2	-	-	CASSLRHNYGYTF	TGTGCCAGCAGTTTGCGTCATAACTATGGCTACACCTTC
TRBV7-6	TRBJ2-3	TRBD2	-	CASSSLAGVLTDTQYF	TGTGCCAGCAGCTCCCTAGCGGGGGTGCTCACAGATACGCAGTATTTT
TRBV15	TRBJ1-2	-	-	CATSSGVGYGYTF	TGTGCCACCAGCAGTGGGGTAGGCTATGGCTACACCTTC
TRBV7-9	TRBJ2-3	TRBD2	few	CASSPPGLAISSTDTQYF	TGTGCCAGCAGCCCCCCGGGACTAGCGATCTCTAGCACAGATACGCAGTATTTT
TRBV7-4	TRBJ1-2	-	-	CASSLHRGPFDGYTF	TGTGCCAGCAGCTTACATAGGGGCCCTTTCGATGGCTACACCTTC
TRBV7-9	TRBJ2-6	-	-	CASSLPGPEGANVLTF	TGTGCCAGCAGCTTACCCGGCCCAGAAGGGGCCAACGTCCTGACTTTC
TRBV6-1	TRBJ2-3	-	-	CASIYVGGDTQYF	TGTGCCAGCATTTACGTCGGGGGCGATACGCAGTATTTT
TRBV6-5	TRBJ2-3	TRBD2	-	CASSSGGYTDTQYF	TGTGCCAGCAGTAGCGGGGGGTACACAGATACGCAGTATTTT
TRBV9	TRBJ2-2	-	few	CASSVAWQGVNTGELFF	TGTGCCAGCAGCGTAGCTTGGCAGGGAGTGAACACCGGGGAGCTGTTTTTT
TRBV7-9	TRBJ1-1	TRBD1	once	CASSSETGPTEAFF	TGTGCCAGCAGCAGCGAGACAGGGCCCACTGAAGCTTTCTTT
TRBV29-1	TRBJ1-2	-	few	CSVGDRGTSYGYTF	TGCAGCGTTGGCGATCGAGGGACCTCCTATGGCTACACCTTC
TRBV4-3	TRBJ2-3	TRBD1	once	CASSQDRTGAGTDTQYF	TGCGCCAGCAGCCAAGATCGTACAGGGGCGGGCACAGATACGCAGTATTTT
TRBV4-3	TRBJ1-3	-	-	CASSQDHRLGNTIYF	TGCGCCAGCAGCCAAGATCATAGACTCGGAAACACCATATATTTT
TRBV5-1	TRBJ2-1	-	few	CASSDSTGHNEQFF	TGCGCCAGCAGCGACTCCACGGGACACAATGAGCAGTTCTTC
TRBV19	TRBJ2-3	-	once	CASEQSTDSTDTQYF	TGTGCCAGCGAACAGAGCACTGATAGCACAGATACGCAGTATTTT
TRBV5-6	TRBJ2-3	TRBD1	few	CASSFGQGADTQYF	TGTGCCAGCAGCTTCGGACAGGGAGCAGATACGCAGTATTTT
TRBV29-1	TRBJ2-2	-	few	CSTTGQNTGELFF	TGCAGCACCACCGGACAGAACACCGGGGAGCTGTTTTTT
TRBV11-2	TRBJ2-7	TRBD2	-	CASSLVPIAGYYEQYF	TGTGCCAGCAGCTTAGTCCCCATAGCGGGGTACTACGAGCAGTACTTC
TRBV7-9	TRBJ1-6	-	once	CASSLPISPLHF	TGTGCCAGCAGCTTACCCATTTCACCCCTCCACTTT
TRBV4-1	TRBJ2-7	-	-	CASSQVRITEQYF	TGCGCCAGCAGCCAAGTCCGGATCACCGAGCAGTACTTC
TRBV30	TRBJ1-5	-	few	CAWSPSPGGQPQHF	TGTGCCTGGAGTCCCAGCCCAGGCGGGCAGCCCCAGCATTTT
TRBV5-1	TRBJ1-1	TRBD1	-	CASSAEQGANTEAFF	TGCGCCAGCAGCGCAGAACAGGGGGCCAACACTGAAGCTTTCTTT
TRBV5-4	TRBJ1-6	TRBD1	-	CASSQEGDRANSPLHF	TGTGCCAGCAGCCAAGAGGGCGACAGGGCAAATTCACCCCTCCACTTT
TRBV29-1	TRBJ1-1	TRBD1	-	CSVDLDRGRTEAFF	TGCAGCGTAGACCTCGACAGGGGGCGAACTGAAGCTTTCTTT
TRBV6-1	TRBJ1-4	TRBD1	many	CASSEGGQSGSEKLFF	TGTGCCAGCAGTGAAGGGGGACAGTCCGGGAGTGAAAAACTGTTTTTT
TRBV4-2	TRBJ2-5	-	-	CASSPWGVGAQETQYF	TGTGCCAGCAGCCCCTGGGGGGTGGGGGCCCAAGAGACCCAGTACTTC
TRBV29-1	TRBJ2-1	TRBD2	-	CSVDLGGNANEQFF	TGCAGCGTTGATTTGGGGGGGAATGCGAATGAGCAGTTCTTC
TRBV2	TRBJ2-3	-	-	CASSVPRSRGGTDTQYF	TGTGCCAGCTCAGTCCCGAGGAGCAGGGGAGGCACAGATACGCAGTATTTT